The clone carrying this TCR beta chain was counted a few times. The sample originates from a study of blood T cells in healthy people across ages. A second roughly 6 to 11 cycle PCR used barcoded and J-beta primers. MiXCR, applied by TCRdb to the 5' RACE reads, yields one record per CDR3 protein. The table shows fewer than 800,000 distinct CDR3 sequences, with roughly 25% occurring only once. The germline gives CDR1 PRHDT, CDR2 FYEKMQ (reference sequence). The CDR3 length is 16 residues. The same data also went into a second study, on T cells of mothers and their children.

The gene calls are TRBV13 and TRBJ2-5; a possible D gene is TRBD1 (6 bases). The tail of the sequence fits TRBJ2-7 better, so the J call may be wrong. This clonotype was sampled from a boy younger than 18 in good health. Sequenced material: blood. CDR3 loop: CASSSNSGQISYEQYF. CDR3 sequence (DNA): TGTGCCAGCAGCTCCAACTCGGGACAAATCTCCTACGAGCAGTACTTC.